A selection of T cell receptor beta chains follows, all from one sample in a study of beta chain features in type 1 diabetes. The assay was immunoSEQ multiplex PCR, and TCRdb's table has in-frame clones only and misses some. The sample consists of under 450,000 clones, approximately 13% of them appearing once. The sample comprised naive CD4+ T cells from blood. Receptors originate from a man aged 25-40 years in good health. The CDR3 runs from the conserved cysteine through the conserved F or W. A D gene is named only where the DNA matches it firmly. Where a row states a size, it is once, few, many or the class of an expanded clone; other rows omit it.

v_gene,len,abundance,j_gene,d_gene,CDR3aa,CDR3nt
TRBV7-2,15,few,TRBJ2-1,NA,CASSLLVGPNNEQFF,TGTGCCAGCAGCTTACTAGTGGGCCCTAACAATGAGCAGTTCTTC
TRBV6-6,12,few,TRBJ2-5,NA,CASSYLRETQYF,TGTGCCAGCAGTTACCTGCGAGAGACCCAGTACTTC
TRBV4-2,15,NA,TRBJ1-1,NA,CASSQAWQRNTEAFF,TGTGCCAGCAGCCAAGCATGGCAGAGGAACACTGAAGCTTTCTTT
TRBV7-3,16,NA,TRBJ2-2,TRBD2,CASSAPLAGITGELFF,TGTGCCAGCAGCGCTCCCCTAGCGGGGATCACCGGGGAGCTGTTTTTT
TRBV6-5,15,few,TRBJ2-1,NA,CASSKLALGYNEQFF,TGTGCCAGCAGCAAACTAGCTTTGGGGTACAATGAGCAGTTCTTC
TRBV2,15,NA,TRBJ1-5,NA,CASSEAQTINQPQHF,TGTGCCAGCAGTGAAGCGCAGACCATTAATCAGCCCCAGCATTTT
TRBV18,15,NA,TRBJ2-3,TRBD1,CASSLDRVGTDTQYF,TGTGCCAGCTCACTGGACAGGGTCGGCACAGATACGCAGTATTTT
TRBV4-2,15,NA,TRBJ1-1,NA,CASSQKDSSNTEAFF,TGTGCCAGCAGCCAAAAGGACAGTAGTAACACTGAAGCTTTCTTT
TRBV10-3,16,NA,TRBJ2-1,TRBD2,CAISGNSGGSYNEQFF,TGTGCCATCAGTGGTAATAGCGGGGGAAGCTACAATGAGCAGTTCTTC
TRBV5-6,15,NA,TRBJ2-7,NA,CASSIGTEPWDEQYF,TGTGCCAGCAGCATCGGGACGGAACCCTGGGACGAGCAGTACTTC
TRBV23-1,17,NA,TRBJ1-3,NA,CASSQSSPGVCGNTIYF,TGCGCCAGCAGTCAATCGTCTCCAGGGGTTTGTGGAAACACCATATATTTT
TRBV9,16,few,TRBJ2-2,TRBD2,CASSPTSGGDTGELFF,TGTGCCAGCTCTCCGACTAGCGGGGGTGACACCGGGGAGCTGTTTTTT
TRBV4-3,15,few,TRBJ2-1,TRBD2,CASSQEGGIIDEQFF,TGCGCCAGCAGCCAAGAGGGGGGGATTATCGATGAGCAGTTCTTC
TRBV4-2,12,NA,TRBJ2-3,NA,CASSQDSDTQYF,TGTGCCAGCAGCCAAGATTCTGATACGCAGTATTTT
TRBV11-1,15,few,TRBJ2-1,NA,CASSSMRTAGYEQFF,TGTGCCAGCAGCTCGATGCGAACAGCGGGCTATGAGCAGTTCTTC
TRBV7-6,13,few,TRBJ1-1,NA,CASSLEPGAEAFF,TGTGCCAGCAGCTTAGAACCGGGTGCTGAAGCTTTCTTT
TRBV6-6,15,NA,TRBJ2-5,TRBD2,CASRTIAGTQETQYF,TGTGCCAGCAGGACTATAGCGGGGACCCAAGAGACCCAGTACTTC
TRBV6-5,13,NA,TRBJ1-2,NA,CASSWGLGYGYTF,TGTGCCAGCAGCTGGGGCCTCGGATATGGCTACACCTTC
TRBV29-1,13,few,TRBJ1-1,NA,CSVVLVMNTEAFF,TGCAGCGTTGTTTTGGTAATGAACACTGAAGCTTTCTTT
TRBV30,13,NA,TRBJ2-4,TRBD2,CAWSPGLVNIQYF,TGTGCCTGGAGTCCAGGACTAGTAAACATTCAGTACTTC
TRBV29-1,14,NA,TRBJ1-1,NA,CSVVLALAGIEAFF,TGCAGCGTTGTTTTGGCGCTTGCCGGGATCGAAGCTTTCTTT
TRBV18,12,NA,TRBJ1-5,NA,CASSSEEQPQHF,TGTGCCAGCTCGTCGGAAGAGCAGCCCCAGCATTTT
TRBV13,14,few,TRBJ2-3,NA,CASSPPEFTDTQYF,TGTGCCAGCAGCCCACCCGAATTCACAGATACGCAGTATTTT
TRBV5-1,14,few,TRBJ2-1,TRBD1,CASSPRQGLDEQFF,TGCGCCAGCAGTCCGAGACAGGGTTTGGATGAGCAGTTCTTC
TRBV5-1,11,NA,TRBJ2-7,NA,CASRMAYEQYF,TGCGCCAGCAGGATGGCCTACGAGCAGTACTTC
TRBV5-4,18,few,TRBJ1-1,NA,CASSPPTGTGGMNTEAFF,TGTGCCAGCAGCCCTCCCACCGGGACGGGAGGGATGAACACTGAAGCTTTCTTT
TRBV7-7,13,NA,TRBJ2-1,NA,CASSPGLVNEQFF,TGTGCTAGCAGCCCAGGACTGGTCAATGAGCAGTTCTTC
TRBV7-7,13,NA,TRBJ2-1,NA,CASSLGLDYEQFF,TGTGCTAGCAGCTTAGGGCTAGACTATGAGCAGTTCTTC
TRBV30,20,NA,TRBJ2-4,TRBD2,CAWSRTPGLAGDGQANIQYF,TGTGCCTGGAGTCGAACTCCGGGACTAGCGGGAGACGGGCAGGCAAACATTCAGTACTTC